A single sample gave rise to the 16 T cell receptor beta chains below, sequenced in a study of memory CD4+ T cells and cytomegalovirus serostatus. The sort gate was single viable CD3+CD4+CD8-CD45RO+ cells for memory CD4+ T cells. Profiled with immunoSEQ multiplex PCR; TCRdb holds only in-frame clones, not every one. The data show 27,000 or so clones, about 75% seen once. The sequencing sample was made of memory CD4+ T cells from blood. These receptors were taken from an adult in good health and CMV-seronegative.

The chain uses TRBV6-4 and TRBJ2-3; the D gene is possibly TRBD2 (5 bases). Germline CDR1 MRHNA, CDR2 SNTAGT. The CDR3 is 14 residues long. V shed 2 bases and J shed 4 bases, with 10 bases lying between them. CDR3 in amino acids: CASSDVAGSDTQYF. CDR3 sequence (DNA): TGTGCCAGCAGTGACGTGGCGGGTTCAGATACGCAGTATTTT.

CDR3 region: CASSLVARAVDEQYF. In DNA, the CDR3 is TGTGCCAGCAGCTTGGTAGCTAGGGCGGTGGACGAGCAGTACTTC. The rearrangement uses TRBV5-6 and TRBJ2-7, with unresolved D. Germline CDR1 SGHDT, CDR2 YYEEEE. The CDR3 loop spans 15 amino acids. Trimming shortened V by 0 bases and J by 5 bases, and 15 bases separated the two germline ends.

The chain links TRBV6-6 to TRBJ2-5; D is possibly TRBD1 (7 bases). V lost 4 bases and J lost 5, with 17 bases in between. The CDR3 has 15 residues. The germline V gene has CDR1 MNHNY and CDR2 SVGAGI (reference sequence). The CDR3: CASSSDRVRGETQYF. CDR3 coding DNA: TGTGCCAGCAGTTCAGACAGGGTCCGGGGGGAGACCCAGTACTTC.

V gene TRBV18 combines with J gene TRBJ2-1; maybe TRBD1 (5 bases). CDR1 is KGHSH and CDR2 is LQKENI in the germline V gene. V was trimmed by 3 bases and J by 4 bases, leaving 19 bases between them. CDR3 size: 17 residues. The CDR3 reads CASSPSSGPPTYNEQFF. CDR3 DNA sequence: TGTGCCAGCTCACCGAGCTCAGGGCCTCCGACTTACAATGAGCAGTTCTTC.

This clone was recorded only once. The same CDR3 also results from other DNA sequences found in this sample. The chain recombines TRBV6-5 with TRBJ2-5; D is possibly TRBD1 or TRBD2 (6 bases each). The germline CDR1 and CDR2 sequences are MNHEY and SVGAGI. The CDR3 totals 13 residues. Deletions cut 8 bases from V and 5 bases from J, with 15 bases between. Here the CDR3 reads CASARDRGETQYF. The CDR3 bases are TGTGCCAGCGCGCGGGATAGGGGGGAGACCCAGTACTTC.

The rearrangement uses TRBV15 and TRBJ2-2; D gene unclear. The CDR3 covers 13 residues. Germline values: CDR1 LNHNV, CDR2 YYDKDF (reference sequence). V lost 1 base and J lost 5, with 5 bases in between. This CDR3 reads CATSRGQTGELFF. The CDR3 DNA is TGTGCCACCAGCAGAGGCCAAACCGGGGAGCTGTTTTTT.

The chain employs TRBV6-6 and TRBJ1-2, with D possibly TRBD1 on 5 matching bases. The V gene lost 5 bases and the J gene lost 8 bases, with 15 bases spanning the gap. Germline V CDR1 and CDR2: MNHNY, SVGAGI (reference sequence). This CDR3 has 13 residues. The CDR3 nucleotides read TGTGCCAGCAGTCGGGGGGGGTTGTACGGCTACACCTTC. Amino acids: CASSRGGLYGYTF.

The rearrangement joins TRBV7-9 to TRBJ2-1, with TRBD2 as a possible D gene (7 bases). V lost 4 bases to trimming and J lost 8 bases, with 12 bases between them. The CDR3 loop spans 13 amino acids. The germline V gene encodes CDR1 SEHNR and CDR2 FQNEAQ (reference sequence). The CDR3 DNA is TGTGCCAGCAGCTCCGGGGGGCGGGATGAGCAGTTCTTC. Its translation: CASSSGGRDEQFF.

The chain has TRBV10-3 and TRBJ2-1, with 8 bases fitting TRBD1. Germline assignment: CDR1 ENHRY and CDR2 SYGVKD. The CDR3 totals 15 residues. The V segment lost 6 bases and the J segment 8 bases; nucleotides outside the gene matches: 12. CDR3 sequence reads: CAIRGKAGGMDEQFF. The CDR3 DNA reads TGTGCCATCAGGGGGAAGGCAGGGGGCATGGATGAGCAGTTCTTC.

Only one count was recorded for this clone. The chain uses TRBV18 and TRBJ2-1; 8 bases fit TRBD2. Trimming removed 1 base from V and 6 bases from J; junction bases left unmatched: 14. The length of the CDR3 is 18 residues. Looked up from germline, CDR1 is KGHSH and CDR2 is LQKENI. CDR3 nucleotide sequence: TGTGCCAGCTCACCACGGCACGGGGGAGCGGGGGCAACCAATGAGCAGTTCTTC. Translating it yields CASSPRHGGAGATNEQFF.

This chain connects TRBV5-1 to TRBJ1-6; D is uncertain. Per germline, CDR1 SGHRS and CDR2 YFSETQ. The germline V and J ends were trimmed by 0 bases and 14 bases, with 15 bases remaining between them. This CDR3 comprises 14 residues. CDR3 amino acids: CASSLDDTSMALHF. CDR3 sequence (DNA): TGCGCCAGCAGCTTGGACGACACCTCTATGGCCCTCCACTTT.

This sequence joins TRBV5-5 and TRBJ2-7; D ambiguous. V lost 4 bases and J 6 bases, leaving 17 bases between the germline ends. The CDR3 runs to 14 residues. Germline V gene data show CDR1 as SGHKS and CDR2 as YYEKEE (reference sequence). The CDR3 DNA sequence: TGTGCCAGCAGCGCGGACCTTTTTCGTGTCGAGCAGTACTTC. The encoded protein is CASSADLFRVEQYF. The full variable domain, its missing parts supplied by reference TRBV5-5 and TRBJ2-7, is DAGVTQSPTHLIKTRGQQVTLRCSPISGHKSVSWYQQVLGQGPQFIFQYYEKEERGRGNFPDRFSARQFPNYSSELNVNALLLGDSALYLCASSADLFRVEQYFGPGTRLTVT.

The V call is TRBV6-5, the J call TRBJ2-7, with D maybe TRBD1 (5 bases). The CDR3 totals 14 residues. From germline, CDR1 is MNHEY and CDR2 SVGAGI. Deletions cut 5 bases from V and 1 base from J, with 12 bases between. CDR3 coding DNA: TGTGCCAGCAGTAGAGCCCAGGGTTCCTACGAGCAGTACTTC. It encodes CASSRAQGSYEQYF.

The chain links TRBV11-3 to TRBJ1-1, with D hard to call. The CDR3 length is 13 residues. The ends were cut back, 0 bases at V and 1 base at J, with 3 bases in the middle. The germline V gene encodes CDR1 SGHNT and CDR2 YENEEA. The CDR3 reads CASSLEENTEAFF. CDR3 DNA: TGTGCCAGCAGCTTAGAGGAGAACACTGAAGCTTTCTTT. Full variable domain (missing parts from reference TRBV11-3 and TRBJ1-1): EAGVVQSPRYKIIEKKQPVAFWCNPISGHNTLYWYLQNLGQGPELLIRYENEEAVDDSQLPKDRFSAERLKGVDSTLKIQPAELGDSAVYLCASSLEENTEAFFGQGTRLTVV.

The rearrangement uses TRBV9 and TRBJ1-1, with a tentative D call TRBD1 (6 bases). V lost 4 bases to trimming and J lost 4 bases, with 17 bases between them. CDR1 and CDR2 (germline): SGDLS, YYNGEE. This CDR3 spans 15 amino acids. This chain's CDR3 is CASSSSRGPGTEAFF. For the CDR3, the DNA is TGTGCCAGCAGCTCTAGTCGGGGGCCGGGCACTGAAGCTTTCTTT.

This clone has only a few counts. This chain joins TRBV5-1 and TRBJ2-1, with 9 bases aligning to TRBD2. Germline V gene sequence: CDR1 SGHRS, CDR2 YFSETQ. The CDR3 is 15 residues long. Trimming cost V 1 base and J 5 bases; bases outside gene matches: 4. The CDR3 nucleotides read TGCGCCAGCAGCTTGAGGGCGGGAGGGGACAATGAGCAGTTCTTC. Translation: CASSLRAGGDNEQFF.